Listed here is a single T cell receptor (beta chain). Its antigen has not been determined. No much larger clonotype is one base removed from it; base qualities were not supplied. The record originates from a study of CD8 T cells in ankylosing spondylitis (dated by TCRdb to about 2017). Notes on the research overall: The study profiled T cell receptor beta repertoires in healthy donors and ankylosing spondylitis patients to find disease-linked TCR variants. The full study cohort comprised 20 to 25 ankylosing spondylitis patients and some 100 healthy donors. Samples of peripheral blood were taken, and for ankylosing spondylitis patients, synovial fluid was collected as well. Broad study findings and their caveats: According to the report, matched synovial fluid samples from ankylosing spondylitis patients were significantly enriched for the disease-linked clones. Some TCR beta motif variants had previously been reported in synovial fluid and blood of reactive arthritis patients, which suggested common disease-initiation mechanisms. A TCR beta motif made up of roughly eight highly homologous amino acid variants appeared to be characteristic of blood from ankylosing spondylitis patients. A CD8+ phenotype was shown by the disease-linked clones, which were found at relatively low frequencies in peripheral blood.

The run used an Illumina HiSeq 2500. TCR beta libraries were prepared by quantitative 5'-RACE with molecular barcodes. Under the source paper's analysis protocol: A new computational method, built on a probabilistic model of VDJ rearrangement, was used to identify disease-linked TCR variants. The public reads were quality trimmed at Q25 with fastp and then assembled into clones with MiXCR by TCRdb, keeping productive beta chains. For every CDR3 protein sequence, its rows merge into one entry that carries the most common genes and DNA. The authors' filters were not applied to this entry. For this sample the table gives roughly 440,000 distinct CDR3 sequences, of which roughly 17% were detected only once. The ten largest clones take up about 0.94% of the sample. From the germline V gene, CDR1 is SGHTA and CDR2 is FQGNSA. V trim: 2 bases; J trim: 2 bases; unmatched bases: 2. Including the terminal cysteine and phenylalanine, the CDR3 comprises 14 residues. Only the CDR3 region is kept as DNA, spanning 42 bases read in frame from base 1.

This chain joins TRBV7-2 to TRBJ1-2; 7 bases in between match TRBD1. Sequencing was performed on blood, either unsorted or a sorted T cell fraction (not recorded which). The receptor was isolated from a male donor with ankylosing spondylitis. The CDR3 protein is CASSLQTGNYGYTF. The DNA sequence is TGTGCCAGCAGCTTACAGACAGGGAACTATGGCTACACCTTC.